A single sample gave rise to the 4 T cell receptor beta chains below, sequenced in a study of T-cell reconstitution after alpha-beta-depleted transplantation in children. Construction of the TCRbeta library involved unique molecular identifiers. A single record per CDR3 protein comes from TCRdb applying MiXCR to the PCR reads. The top ten hold approximately 1% of the sample, which has 600,000 to 700,000 distinct CDR3 sequences, 15% to 20% seen once. This material consisted of PBMCs from the stem cell graft donor, taken from the stem cell graft. All receptors come from a human donor who donated a stem cell graft to a child with acute myeloid leukemia.

This clonotype was recorded a few times. DNA of the CDR3: TGTGCCAGCAGACGGACAGGGTCCTTGAATGAGCAGTTCTTC. Its protein product is CASRRTGSLNEQFF. V is TRBV7-2 and J is TRBJ2-1; the match to TRBD1 covers 8 bases. Germline CDR1 is SGHTA and CDR2 is FQGNSA. The CDR3 runs 14 residues. Unmatched junction bases numbered 8, after V lost 6 bases and J lost 7 bases.

This clonotype was detected ten times or more. This chain links TRBV2 with TRBJ2-1; no clear D. Germline V gene sequence: CDR1 SNHLY, CDR2 FYNNEI. Deletions cut 1 base from V and 0 bases from J, with 13 bases between. The CDR3 has 17 amino acids. For the CDR3, the DNA is TGTGCCAGCAGTGAAGTTAGAAGTGGGTACTCCTACAATGAGCAGTTCTTC. Amino acid sequence: CASSEVRSGYSYNEQFF.

This chain links TRBV20-1 with TRBJ1-1, with a weak D call TRBD1 (5 bases). The CDR3 runs to 16 residues. V lost 0 bases and J 2 bases, leaving 16 bases between the germline ends. Germline CDR1 DFQATT, CDR2 SNEGSKA (reference sequence). CDR3 nucleotide sequence: TGCAGTGCTAGAGATGGGGGGGTATGGGATAACACTGAAGCTTTCTTT. Encoded protein: CSARDGGVWDNTEAFF.

The chain recombines TRBV20-1 with TRBJ2-7, with 9 bases lining up with TRBD1. Germline V gene sequence: CDR1 DFQATT, CDR2 SNEGSKA (reference sequence). With 3 bases clipped from V and 6 bases from J, the junction kept 3 bases outside the gene matches. The CDR3 has 12 amino acids. Here the CDR3 DNA reads TGCAGTGCTAGGAAGACAGGGGGCGAGCAGTACTTC. Amino acids: CSARKTGGEQYF.